This note documents a single T cell receptor (beta chain) sequence. This sample is drawn from a study of T cell changes during pregnancy in multiple sclerosis. The table came from immunoSEQ multiplex PCR; TCRdb's copy has only in-frame clones and leaves some out. The sample yields 130,000 or so clones, approximately 93% seen once. The V gene end was trimmed by 4 bases and the J gene end by 5 bases; junction bases not matched to a gene: 11. This CDR3 region has 15 residues. Germline V gene lookup returns CDR1 SGHNT and CDR2 YYREEE (reference sequence). The input for sequencing was peripheral blood, taken before pregnancy. The genes are TRBV5-4 and TRBJ2-5; 7 bases agree with TRBD2. This TCR was recovered from a female donor with multiple sclerosis, enrolled in a pregnancy study. CDR3 coding DNA: TGTGCCAGCAGCCCCGAAAAAGCGGGGAAGGAGACCCAGTACTTC. Its translation: CASSPEKAGKETQYF.